This T cell receptor beta chain was identified during a study of T cells in Graves' hyperthyroidism and ophthalmopathy. Amplification yielded TCR beta CDR3 regions, with RNA transcripts as the source. The primer set for the first-round RT-PCR of the TCR CDR3 was HTBI. In TCRdb, the multiplex PCR reads were re-called with MiXCR into one record per CDR3 protein. Altogether 450,000 to 650,000 distinct CDR3 sequences are present, 11% to 15% being singletons, with the ten largest covering roughly 7%. Study-wide results and caveats: Ophthalmopathy cases were set apart from stable hyperthyroidism by a 13 V-J model.

PBMCs were derived from about 9.1 ml fresh peripheral blood. Concerning this clonotype itself: Its antigen is unidentified.

The germline V gene encodes CDR1 MNHNS and CDR2 SASEGT. The CDR3 has 14 amino acids. V trimming: 0 bases; J trimming: 5 bases; junction bases outside the gene matches: 2. This clonotype was sampled from a woman aged 18-29 years with Graves' ophthalmopathy. Sequenced material: blood. The V and J genes are TRBV6-1 and TRBJ2-3; 7 bases are shared with TRBD2. The CDR3 DNA sequence: TGTGCCAGCAGTGAAGCGGCTAGCGGAGATACGCAGTATTTT. It specifies CASSEAASGDTQYF.